Listed below are T cell receptor beta chains from one sample, sequenced in a study of cytomegalovirus exposure and HLA in healthy donors. Libraries were prepared by immunoSEQ multiplex PCR; TCRdb keeps only in-frame clonotypes and omits some of them. The repertoire table contains about 96,000 clones. The source material was PBMCs. The receptor source for this set is a woman in her 30s in good health and CMV-seronegative. Each CDR3 is given with its conserved first and last residue. Fields, in order: V gene, J gene, D gene, CDR3 protein, CDR3 DNA. The D gene is left open where the match is weak.

>TRBV6-6|TRBJ2-4|TRBD2
CARKRGAPAKNIQYF
TGTGCCAGGAAGCGGGGGGCCCCCGCCAAAAACATTCAGTACTTC
>TRBV21-1|TRBJ1-3|.
CASSKQGTETGNTIYF
TGTGCCAGCAGCAAACAGGGAACGGAGACCGGAAACACCATATATTTT
>TRBV2|TRBJ1-3|.
CASSATGNSGNTIYF
TGTGCCAGCAGTGCCACAGGGAATTCTGGAAACACCATATATTTT
>TRBV15|TRBJ2-1|.
CATSRYGEDEQFF
TGTGCCACCAGCAGGTATGGCGAGGATGAGCAGTTCTTC
>TRBV6-1|TRBJ1-6|TRBD1
CASSEYGGTGSPLHF
TGTGCCAGCAGTGAATATGGGGGGACAGGGTCACCCCTCCACTTT
>TRBV2|TRBJ2-7|.
CASDLGGQGRDEQYF
TGTGCCAGCGACTTGGGTGGGCAGGGTAGGGACGAGCAGTACTTC
>TRBV30|TRBJ2-1|TRBD2
CAWGIGRLAGNEQFF
TGTGCCTGGGGAATTGGGAGACTAGCGGGCAATGAGCAGTTCTTC
>TRBV4-1|TRBJ2-7|.
CASSPLGAGNMGEQYF
TGCGCCAGCAGCCCGCTTGGGGCGGGGAACATGGGCGAGCAGTACTTC
>TRBV27|TRBJ2-7|.
CASSPARWGRDEQYF
TGTGCCAGCAGTCCCGCCCGGTGGGGGCGGGACGAGCAGTACTTC
>TRBV7-6|TRBJ2-1|TRBD1
CASSLGQSYNEQFF
TGTGCCAGCAGCTTGGGACAGAGCTACAATGAGCAGTTCTTC
>TRBV6-4|TRBJ2-3|.
CASSEQGGTDTQYF
TGTGCCAGCAGTGAGCAGGGGGGTACAGATACGCAGTATTTT
>TRBV7-8|TRBJ1-1|.
CASSLAMGGVSEAFF
TGTGCCAGCAGCTTAGCGATGGGGGGGGTGTCTGAAGCTTTCTTT
>TRBV2|TRBJ1-1|TRBD1
CASSAGQGDTEAFF
TGTGCCAGCAGCGCGGGACAGGGGGATACTGAAGCTTTCTTT
>TRBV5-1|TRBJ2-5|TRBD2
CASSLGAGRETQYF
TGCGCCAGCAGCTTGGGAGCGGGGAGGGAGACCCAGTACTTC
>TRBV9|TRBJ2-2|.
CASSVGVGNTGELFF
TGTGCCAGCAGCGTAGGAGTTGGGAACACCGGGGAGCTGTTTTTT
>TRBV28|TRBJ1-6|TRBD1
CASTLPTGGGSPLHF
TGTGCCAGCACCTTACCGACAGGGGGAGGCTCACCCCTCCACTTT
>TRBV5-4|TRBJ2-5|.
CASSLEGLAQETQYF
TGTGCCAGCAGCTTGGAGGGTCTAGCCCAAGAGACCCAGTACTTC
>TRBV27|TRBJ2-7|TRBD2
CASSSKGFTSGAKSSYEQHF
TGTGCCAGCAGTTCAAAAGGGTTCACTAGCGGGGCGAAGAGCTCCTACGAGCAGCACTTC
>TRBV2|TRBJ1-2|TRBD1
CASSGPSQGAYGYTF
TGTGCCAGCAGTGGACCCTCACAGGGGGCCTATGGCTACACCTTC
>TRBV6-6|TRBJ1-4|.
CASSPLREYEKLFF
TGTGCCAGCAGTCCCTTGAGGGAGTACGAAAAACTGTTTTTT
>TRBV19|TRBJ1-5|TRBD1
CASSRLGTGGKPQHF
TGTGCCAGTAGTAGGCTCGGGACAGGGGGAAAGCCCCAGCATTTT
>TRBV18|TRBJ2-3|TRBD1
CASHRTGGTDTQYF
TGTGCCAGCCATCGGACAGGGGGCACAGATACGCAGTATTTT
>TRBV5-1|TRBJ2-7|.
CASGEGPFYEQYF
TGCGCCAGCGGCGAGGGTCCCTTCTACGAGCAGTACTTC
>TRBV4-2|TRBJ2-5|TRBD2
CASSQVTGAGVETQYF
TGTGCCAGCAGCCAAGTGACGGGAGCGGGAGTGGAGACCCAGTACTTC
>TRBV2|TRBJ2-7|TRBD1
CASVRQGRYEQYF
TGTGCCAGCGTCAGACAGGGCAGATACGAGCAGTACTTC
>TRBV5-1|TRBJ2-1|TRBD2
CASSPLAGGNNEQFF
TGCGCCAGCAGCCCCCTAGCGGGAGGGAACAATGAGCAGTTCTTC
>TRBV13|TRBJ2-1|TRBD2
CASSSPGSGGPSSYNEQFF
TGTGCCAGCAGCTCACCAGGTAGCGGGGGGCCCAGCTCCTACAATGAGCAGTTCTTC
>TRBV19|TRBJ2-7|TRBD2
CASSPTSGREYEQYF
TGTGCCAGTAGTCCCACTAGCGGGAGGGAATACGAGCAGTACTTC
>TRBV6-1|TRBJ1-3|.
CASKRGNSGNTIYF
TGTGCCAGCAAACGGGGAAACTCTGGAAACACCATATATTTT
>TRBV10-1|TRBJ2-3|TRBD2
CASTLQASGPSTDTQYF
TGCGCCAGCACCCTTCAGGCTAGCGGGCCTAGCACAGATACGCAGTATTTT
>TRBV5-1|TRBJ2-1|TRBD2
CASSLRLRALLADDEQFF
TGCGCCAGCAGCTTGCGACTGAGGGCTTTACTAGCGGACGATGAGCAGTTCTTC
>TRBV18|TRBJ1-1|.
CASSPPVLGGVNTEAFF
TGTGCCAGCTCACCACCGGTATTGGGGGGGGTGAACACTGAAGCTTTCTTT
>TRBV10-2|TRBJ1-1|TRBD1
CASSEAGGPFEAFF
TGCGCCAGCAGTGAGGCAGGGGGGCCCTTTGAAGCTTTCTTT
>TRBV27|TRBJ2-2|.
CASSFFKRTGELFF
TGTGCCAGCAGTTTCTTTAAGCGAACCGGGGAGCTGTTTTTT
>TRBV7-6|TRBJ2-7|TRBD2
CASSALLAGGPHEQYF
TGTGCCAGCAGCGCGCTTCTAGCGGGAGGGCCCCACGAGCAGTACTTC
>TRBV10-3|TRBJ1-6|TRBD1
CAISERQGSSPLHF
TGTGCCATCAGTGAGAGACAGGGGTCTTCACCCCTCCACTTT
>TRBV10-2|TRBJ1-1|TRBD1
CASRYPGQTTEAFF
TGCGCCAGCAGATATCCGGGACAGACTACTGAAGCTTTCTTT
>TRBV5-8|TRBJ1-2|TRBD1
CASSPGQNYGYTF
TGTGCCAGCAGCCCGGGACAGAACTATGGCTACACCTTC
>TRBV11-2|TRBJ2-2|.
CASSFGPNTGELFF
TGTGCCAGCAGCTTTGGGCCGAACACCGGGGAGCTGTTTTTT
>TRBV5-1|TRBJ2-3|TRBD2
CASSRGTSGGTDTQYF
TGCGCCAGCAGCAGAGGGACTAGCGGGGGCACAGATACGCAGTATTTT
>TRBV15|TRBJ2-7|.
CATSRDGAAYEQYF
TGTGCCACCAGCAGAGACGGTGCTGCCTACGAGCAGTACTTC
>TRBV5-4|TRBJ2-3|TRBD1
CASSLEQGATDTQYF
TGTGCCAGCAGCTTGGAACAGGGGGCAACGGATACGCAGTATTTT
>TRBV5-1|TRBJ2-1|TRBD2
CASSFRTSGSNEQFF
TGCGCCAGCAGCTTCCGGACTAGCGGGAGTAATGAGCAGTTCTTC
>TRBV5-4|TRBJ1-2|.
CASSLEPGPYGYTF
TGTGCCAGCAGCTTGGAGCCAGGCCCCTATGGCTACACCTTC
>TRBV20-1|TRBJ2-5|TRBD1
CSGQGLETQYF
TGCAGTGGACAGGGTTTAGAGACCCAGTACTTC
>TRBV25-1|TRBJ2-3|.
CASSLRGADTQYF
TGTGCCAGCAGTCTAAGGGGTGCAGATACGCAGTATTTT
>TRBV11-2|TRBJ1-1|TRBD1
CASSPLTGGFYAFF
TGTGCCAGCAGCCCGTTGACAGGGGGTTTCTACGCTTTCTTT
>TRBV5-6|TRBJ2-5|.
CASSPLTGGETQYF
TGTGCCAGCAGCCCACTGACAGGAGGCGAGACCCAGTACTTC
>TRBV11-2|TRBJ2-4|TRBD1
CASSFEGTEENIQYF
TGTGCCAGCAGCTTTGAAGGGACAGAGGAAAACATTCAGTACTTC
>TRBV15|TRBJ1-5|.
CATSRDRGTGQPQHF
TGTGCCACCAGCAGAGATAGGGGGACGGGCCAGCCCCAGCATTTT
>TRBV10-1|TRBJ2-3|TRBD2
CASKASGSTDTQYF
TGCGCCAGTAAAGCTAGCGGGAGCACAGATACGCAGTATTTT
>TRBV6-5|TRBJ2-5|TRBD2
CASSPAGAPETQYF
TGTGCCAGCAGTCCAGCGGGAGCGCCTGAGACCCAGTACTTC
>TRBV6-6|TRBJ1-4|TRBD1
CASSYLGTGINEKLFF
TGTGCCAGCAGTTACCTTGGGACAGGGATTAATGAAAAACTGTTTTTT
>TRBV6-5|TRBJ1-1|.
CASSPRGYTEAFF
TGTGCCAGCAGCCCGAGGGGGTACACTGAGGCTTTCTTT
>TRBV19|TRBJ1-6|.
CASSIEPGSRSPLHF
TGTGCCAGTAGTATAGAGCCGGGATCTCGATCACCCCTCCACTTT
>TRBV2|TRBJ2-2|TRBD2
CASSTGTSRRTNTGELFF
TGTGCCAGCAGTACCGGGACTAGCAGACGGACGAACACCGGGGAGCTGTTTTTT
>TRBV29-1|TRBJ1-2|.
CSVLQQGLNYGYTF
TGCAGCGTTCTCCAACAGGGCCTTAACTATGGCTACACCTTC